This is a list of T cell receptor beta chains from one sample in a study of radiation and T cells in renal cell carcinoma. Profiling relied on immunoSEQ multiplex PCR, and the TCRdb table lists in-frame clones only, not all of them. Among 60,000 to 75,000 clones, around 80% were seen once, and the ten largest hold over 5.5%. Specimen: blood, collected from a patient whose treatment included radiotherapy and nephrectomy. The receptors shown here come from a man aged 55-75 years with renal cell carcinoma. The CDR3 runs from the conserved cysteine through the conserved F or W. The D gene is left open where the match is weak. Some rows have no size entry. The others give once, few or many, or a class for an expanded clone.

once	TRBJ2-5	TRBV11-3	TRBD1	CASSLGKTGAEETQYF	TGTGCCAGCAGCTTAGGGAAGACAGGGGCGGAAGAGACCCAGTACTTC
NA	TRBJ1-3	TRBV29-1	TRBD1	CSVVDRLNTIYF	TGCAGCGTTGTGGACAGGCTTAACACCATATATTTT
NA	TRBJ1-1	TRBV27	NA	CASRVRENTEAFF	TGTGCCAGCAGGGTAAGGGAGAACACTGAAGCTTTCTTT
few	TRBJ2-4	TRBV10-3	TRBD2	CAIREAGNENIQYF	TGTGCCATCAGGGAAGCGGGGAACGAAAACATTCAGTACTTC
few	TRBJ2-2	TRBV4-3	TRBD1	CASSLDGTGSNGELFF	TGCGCCAGCAGCCTCGACGGGACAGGGAGTAACGGGGAGCTGTTTTTT
NA	TRBJ2-2	TRBV6-5	TRBD1	CASSPGTVLTGELFF	TGTGCCAGCAGTCCCGGGACAGTCCTCACCGGGGAGCTGTTTTTT
once	TRBJ2-2	TRBV30	NA	CAWSMALNFLTGELFF	TGTGCCTGGAGTATGGCCCTGAACTTCCTGACCGGGGAGCTGTTTTTT
few	TRBJ1-5	TRBV2	NA	CASSEFPDNQPQHF	TGTGCCAGCAGTGAATTCCCAGACAATCAGCCCCAGCATTTT
once	TRBJ2-3	TRBV19	TRBD2	CASSRGLAGASLADTQYF	TGTGCCAGTAGTAGGGGACTAGCGGGGGCGAGTTTGGCAGATACGCAGTATTTT
NA	TRBJ2-1	TRBV5-3	TRBD2	CARSRGDLSQSYNEQFF	TGTGCCAGAAGCCGGGGGGACCTTAGCCAGTCCTACAATGAGCAGTTCTTC
NA	TRBJ2-3	TRBV9	NA	CASSPQGLPDTQYF	TGTGCCAGCAGCCCCCAAGGTCTCCCAGATACGCAGTATTTT
NA	TRBJ1-2	TRBV30	NA	CAWSAGHGGYTF	TGTGCCTGGAGTGCAGGACATGGTGGCTACACCTTC
NA	TRBJ1-6	TRBV5-6	NA	CASSLRGEDSPLHF	TGTGCCAGCAGCTTAAGGGGGGAGGATTCACCCCTCCACTTT
NA	TRBJ2-3	TRBV6-6	TRBD2	CASKQAGGRDTQYF	TGTGCCAGCAAACAAGCGGGAGGAAGAGATACGCAGTATTTT
NA	TRBJ2-1	TRBV9	TRBD2	CASSRTSGRELGEQFF	TGTGCCAGCAGTAGGACTAGCGGGAGGGAGTTGGGTGAGCAGTTCTTC
NA	TRBJ2-5	TRBV11-3	NA	CASSHGAGQETQYF	TGTGCCAGCAGCCACGGGGCCGGGCAAGAGACCCAGTACTTC
NA	TRBJ2-2	TRBV5-4	TRBD2	CASSRGSGETGELFF	TGTGCCAGCAGCCGAGGTAGCGGGGAAACCGGGGAGCTGTTTTTT
NA	TRBJ1-2	TRBV27	NA	CASSLKKDYGYTF	TGTGCCAGCAGTTTAAAGAAGGACTATGGCTACACCTTC
NA	TRBJ1-5	TRBV15	NA	CATSRHNQPQHF	TGTGCCACCAGCAGGCACAATCAGCCCCAGCATTTT
NA	TRBJ1-1	TRBV27	TRBD1	CASSTRQGMMYGNTEAFF	TGTGCCAGCAGTACCCGACAGGGCATGATGTATGGTAACACTGAAGCTTTCTTT